These T cell receptor beta chains were read from a single sample in a study of cytomegalovirus exposure and HLA in healthy donors. TCRdb keeps only in-frame clones here, not all; method: immunoSEQ multiplex PCR. The table shows 60,000 or so clones, with about 80% occurring only once. Input material: PBMCs. The receptors shown here come from a man aged 35 to 55 in good health and CMV-seronegative. Both conserved end residues are part of each CDR3. Each record gives: D gene, J gene, clone size, V gene, CDR3 protein, CDR3 DNA. The D gene is left open where the match is weak. Only some rows state a clone size, as once, few, many or a class for expanded clones.

D gene: .
J gene: TRBJ2-7
clone size: .
V gene: TRBV11-3
CDR3 protein: CASSDRQVYEQYF
CDR3 DNA: TGTGCCAGCAGCGACCGACAGGTCTACGAGCAGTACTTC

D gene: .
J gene: TRBJ1-6
clone size: .
V gene: TRBV19
CDR3 protein: CASRTALNSPLHF
CDR3 DNA: TGTGCCAGCCGGACAGCTTTAAATTCACCCCTCCACTTT

D gene: .
J gene: TRBJ1-1
clone size: once
V gene: TRBV18
CDR3 protein: CASSPAGYTEAFF
CDR3 DNA: TGTGCCAGCTCACCTGCCGGGTACACTGAAGCTTTCTTT

D gene: .
J gene: TRBJ2-2
clone size: .
V gene: TRBV30
CDR3 protein: CARSVLGLGELFF
CDR3 DNA: TGTGCCCGGAGTGTACTAGGTCTGGGGGAGCTGTTTTTT

D gene: .
J gene: TRBJ1-1
clone size: .
V gene: TRBV30
CDR3 protein: CAWSVPLTKNTEAFF
CDR3 DNA: TGTGCCTGGAGTGTACCCCTCACAAAGAACACTGAAGCTTTCTTT

D gene: .
J gene: TRBJ1-2
clone size: .
V gene: TRBV6-4
CDR3 protein: CASSDGGTGYTF
CDR3 DNA: TGTGCCAGCAGTGATGGGGGGACCGGCTACACCTTC

D gene: .
J gene: TRBJ2-7
clone size: .
V gene: TRBV19
CDR3 protein: CASSILNGYEQYF
CDR3 DNA: TGTGCCAGTAGTATCCTTAACGGCTACGAGCAGTACTTC

D gene: TRBD1
J gene: TRBJ1-1
clone size: once
V gene: TRBV27
CDR3 protein: CASSSLKNRGDTEAFF
CDR3 DNA: TGTGCCAGCAGTTCGCTCAAAAACAGGGGAGACACTGAAGCTTTCTTT

D gene: .
J gene: TRBJ2-5
clone size: .
V gene: TRBV27
CDR3 protein: CATGAWGSKETQYF
CDR3 DNA: TGTGCCACAGGGGCTTGGGGCTCGAAAGAGACCCAGTACTTC

D gene: TRBD1
J gene: TRBJ1-4
clone size: .
V gene: TRBV7-9
CDR3 protein: CASSPDRATNEKLFF
CDR3 DNA: TGTGCCAGCAGCCCAGACAGGGCAACTAATGAAAAACTGTTTTTT

D gene: TRBD1
J gene: TRBJ1-3
clone size: .
V gene: TRBV18
CDR3 protein: CASSPGTGSGNTIYF
CDR3 DNA: TGTGCCAGCAGCCCCGGGACAGGGTCTGGAAACACCATATATTTT

D gene: TRBD1
J gene: TRBJ1-4
clone size: .
V gene: TRBV18
CDR3 protein: CASSPNPMTGANEKLFF
CDR3 DNA: TGTGCCAGCTCACCTAACCCCATGACAGGGGCTAATGAAAAACTGTTTTTT

D gene: .
J gene: TRBJ1-2
clone size: .
V gene: TRBV27
CDR3 protein: CASSLLAPSGREKGYGYTF
CDR3 DNA: TGTGCCAGCAGTCTCTTGGCCCCTAGTGGCAGGGAAAAGGGCTATGGCTACACCTTC

D gene: .
J gene: TRBJ1-5
clone size: .
V gene: TRBV27
CDR3 protein: CASSLLGGENQPQHF
CDR3 DNA: TGTGCCAGCAGTTTATTAGGGGGGGAGAATCAGCCCCAGCATTTT

D gene: .
J gene: TRBJ1-5
clone size: .
V gene: TRBV6-6
CDR3 protein: CASSYSMLQNQPQHF
CDR3 DNA: TGTGCCAGCAGTTACTCGATGCTACAGAATCAGCCCCAGCATTTT

D gene: .
J gene: TRBJ1-5
clone size: few
V gene: TRBV28
CDR3 protein: CASSFDSLLTIQPQHF
CDR3 DNA: TGTGCCAGCAGTTTTGACAGTCTCTTAACTATACAGCCCCAGCATTTT

D gene: .
J gene: TRBJ1-6
clone size: .
V gene: TRBV9
CDR3 protein: CASSVDTSFNSPLHF
CDR3 DNA: TGTGCCAGCAGCGTAGATACGAGTTTTAATTCACCCCTCCACTTT

D gene: .
J gene: TRBJ2-1
clone size: .
V gene: TRBV28
CDR3 protein: CASTKNELATKNEQFF
CDR3 DNA: TGTGCCAGCACCAAAAACGAGCTAGCTACTAAAAACGAGCAGTTCTTC

D gene: .
J gene: TRBJ2-2
clone size: .
V gene: TRBV6-4
CDR3 protein: CASSPQRGGELFF
CDR3 DNA: TGTGCCAGCAGTCCCCAAAGAGGCGGGGAGCTGTTTTTT

D gene: .
J gene: TRBJ1-1
clone size: .
V gene: TRBV5-1
CDR3 protein: CASSLAVRGGLMNTEAFF
CDR3 DNA: TGCGCCAGCAGCTTGGCGGTACGGGGGGGCTTAATGAACACTGAAGCTTTCTTT

D gene: TRBD2
J gene: TRBJ2-1
clone size: .
V gene: TRBV9
CDR3 protein: CASSDGLAGYNEQFF
CDR3 DNA: TGTGCCAGCAGCGACGGACTAGCGGGGTACAATGAGCAGTTCTTC

D gene: .
J gene: TRBJ1-6
clone size: .
V gene: TRBV9
CDR3 protein: CASSVVGGSNSPLHF
CDR3 DNA: TGTGCCAGCAGCGTAGTAGGGGGTTCTAATTCACCCCTCCACTTT

D gene: .
J gene: TRBJ2-3
clone size: .
V gene: TRBV13
CDR3 protein: CASSDPRGAQYF
CDR3 DNA: TGTGCCAGCAGCGATCCCAGGGGAGCGCAGTATTTT

D gene: .
J gene: TRBJ1-2
clone size: .
V gene: TRBV7-8
CDR3 protein: CASSTRTVGDYGYTF
CDR3 DNA: TGTGCCAGCAGCACTCGGACAGTTGGCGACTATGGCTACACCTTC

D gene: .
J gene: TRBJ1-2
clone size: .
V gene: TRBV6-5
CDR3 protein: CASSYTGGGRGYTF
CDR3 DNA: TGTGCCAGCAGTTACACGGGTGGGGGCCGCGGCTACACCTTC

D gene: TRBD1
J gene: TRBJ2-7
clone size: .
V gene: TRBV18
CDR3 protein: CASSPPGQGSREQYF
CDR3 DNA: TGTGCCAGCTCACCCCCGGGACAGGGCTCGAGGGAGCAGTACTTC

D gene: .
J gene: TRBJ2-3
clone size: once
V gene: TRBV10-1
CDR3 protein: CASSESGAVRQYF
CDR3 DNA: TGCGCCAGCAGTGAGTCTGGAGCGGTGCGGCAGTATTTT

D gene: .
J gene: TRBJ2-3
clone size: few
V gene: TRBV27
CDR3 protein: CASSLYRIDRPDADTQYF
CDR3 DNA: TGTGCCAGCAGTTTATACCGCATCGACAGACCCGACGCAGATACGCAGTATTTT

D gene: TRBD2
J gene: TRBJ2-3
clone size: .
V gene: TRBV7-3
CDR3 protein: CASSVRASGTDTQYF
CDR3 DNA: TGTGCCAGCAGCGTTAGGGCTAGCGGGACAGATACGCAGTATTTT

D gene: TRBD2
J gene: TRBJ2-7
clone size: .
V gene: TRBV5-1
CDR3 protein: CASNVAGSYEQYF
CDR3 DNA: TGCGCCAGCAACGTAGCGGGTAGCTACGAGCAGTACTTC

D gene: .
J gene: TRBJ1-1
clone size: .
V gene: TRBV19
CDR3 protein: CASSIGLLGAGVSPPNTEAFF
CDR3 DNA: TGTGCCAGTAGTATAGGTCTACTGGGGGCCGGGGTAAGTCCTCCGAACACTGAAGCTTTCTTT

D gene: TRBD1
J gene: TRBJ1-1
clone size: .
V gene: TRBV19
CDR3 protein: CASRSGQGTSSWYAFF
CDR3 DNA: TGTGCCAGTAGATCGGGACAGGGGACGAGTAGTTGGTACGCTTTCTTT

D gene: .
J gene: TRBJ2-5
clone size: .
V gene: TRBV2
CDR3 protein: CASSPVEKRQTQYF
CDR3 DNA: TGTGCCAGCTCCCCCGTGGAGAAGCGACAGACCCAGTACTTC

D gene: .
J gene: TRBJ2-3
clone size: .
V gene: TRBV6-6
CDR3 protein: CASSYSRQGGTDTQYF
CDR3 DNA: TGTGCCAGCAGTTACTCGAGGCAGGGTGGTACAGATACGCAGTATTTT

D gene: .
J gene: TRBJ2-1
clone size: .
V gene: TRBV19
CDR3 protein: CASSGSTSRVRHEQFF
CDR3 DNA: TGTGCCAGTAGCGGGAGTACTAGCCGGGTGAGGCATGAGCAGTTCTTC

D gene: .
J gene: TRBJ2-7
clone size: .
V gene: TRBV13
CDR3 protein: CASSLGRNYEQYF
CDR3 DNA: TGTGCCAGCAGCTTAGGCAGGAATTACGAGCAGTACTTC

D gene: TRBD1
J gene: TRBJ1-2
clone size: .
V gene: TRBV7-9
CDR3 protein: CASSDTWKDRPNYGYTF
CDR3 DNA: TGTGCCAGCAGCGATACCTGGAAGGACAGGCCTAACTATGGCTACACCTTC

D gene: .
J gene: TRBJ1-1
clone size: .
V gene: TRBV7-2
CDR3 protein: CASSYQTGRVTEAFF
CDR3 DNA: TGTGCCAGCAGCTACCAAACGGGTCGGGTCACTGAAGCTTTCTTT

D gene: .
J gene: TRBJ2-7
clone size: .
V gene: TRBV30
CDR3 protein: CAWRARGSYEQYF
CDR3 DNA: TGTGCCTGGAGGGCACGGGGTTCCTACGAGCAGTACTTC